The TCR beta chain described here comes from a study of blood T cell repertoires in COVID-19. Study-wide context: T cells, B-cell-depleted T cells, or PBMCs provided the cDNA or gDNA that served as material.

V was shortened by 0 bases and J by 0 bases, with 29 bases between the two germline ends. CDR1 is LGHNT, CDR2 FRNRAP, per germline. The CDR3 has 23 amino acids. Participants in the exposed group had met a COVID-19 case in the 2 weeks before joining the study. The data were produced by immunoSEQ multiplex PCR, yet TCRdb's version contains in-frame clones alone and is incomplete. The profile shows around 200,000 clones, 75% to 90% of them singletons. The source is a woman aged 25 to 39 who had been exposed to COVID-19. The chain is built from TRBV12-5 and TRBJ2-2; TRBD1 might be the D (5 bases). Source material: PBMCs or T cells enriched from blood (not recorded which). Here the CDR3 DNA reads TGTGCTAGTGGTTTGGTACGAAGGGGTTTGGCAGGACCGAAGTTCGCGAACACCGGGGAGCTGTTTTTT. Translating it yields CASGLVRRGLAGPKFANTGELFF.